This record concerns one T cell receptor (beta chain) sequence. This sample was taken from a study of blood T cell repertoires in COVID-19. Across the whole study: Samples of COVID-19 (acute and convalescent) were obtained from the United States, Italy and Spain.

Method: immunoSEQ multiplex PCR; TCRdb's copy keeps in-frame clones and lacks some. Of some 210,000 clones listed, around 86% are singletons. Germline CDR1 MNHNS, CDR2 SASEGT. This CDR3 has 13 residues. Unmatched junction bases numbered 2, after V lost 0 bases and J lost 10 bases. The sequence was collected from a man in his 60s who had recovered from COVID-19. This chain joins TRBV6-1 and TRBJ1-1; the match to TRBD1 covers 10 bases. Sequencing used peripheral blood. The CDR3 DNA reads as TGTGCCAGCAGTGAAGCGCGGGACAGGGGAGCTTTCTTT. It translates to CASSEARDRGAFF.